This TCR beta chain was captured in a study of OX40 agonist ivuxolimab in advanced cancers. The assay was immunoSEQ multiplex PCR, and TCRdb's table has in-frame clones only and misses some. The data contain 25,000 to 35,000 clones, 74% of them singletons. This TCR was recovered from an adult with an advanced solid tumor such as melanoma, head and neck, liver or kidney cancer. The starting material was CD4+ or CD8+ T cells sorted from blood, obtained in a trial of the OX40 agonist ivuxolimab.

As DNA, the CDR3 is TGTGCCAGCAGCGTAGAGGTAGCGACCCGGGAGACCCAGTACTTC. The encoded protein is CASSVEVATRETQYF. The chain combines TRBV9 with TRBJ2-5, with D perhaps TRBD2 (5 bases). V lost 0 bases to trimming and J lost 5 bases, with 14 bases between them. This CDR3 is built from 15 residues. Per germline, CDR1 SGDLS and CDR2 YYNGEE.